The 22 T cell receptor beta chains below all came from one sample that was sequenced in a study of vaccination and CD4 T cells after COVID-19. Sequenced with the Oncomine TCR Beta short-read assay was DNA taken from cultured CD4+ T cells. TCRdb itself ran the PCR reads through MiXCR, one entry per CDR3 protein. The sample records roughly 17,000 distinct CDR3 sequences, around 59% being singletons. Antigens of these TCRs are unknown. The sample's treatment: roughly nine-day PBMC culture with coronavirus spike peptide pools or control peptides (ViraFEST assay). Sequenced: CD4+ T cells from blood, cultured in vitro. These receptors came from a human donor who had recovered from COVID-19.

The V gene is TRBV11-3, the J gene TRBJ1-1; no reliable D call. Trimming cost V 4 bases and J 8 bases, with 14 bases left between them. This CDR3 is 13 amino acids long. Per the germline V gene, CDR1 is SGHNT and CDR2 is YENEEA. The CDR3 spells CASSSARVSEAFF. CDR3 in DNA: TGTGCCAGCAGCTCGGCAAGGGTTTCCGAAGCTTTCTTT.

This chain joins TRBV18 and TRBJ2-1; TRBD2 is a possible D gene (5 bases). CDR1 and CDR2 from the germline V gene are KGHSH and LQKENI. CDR3 length: 15 amino acids. The V end lost 3 bases, the J end lost 2 bases, and 11 bases lay between the germline ends. In nucleotides, the CDR3 is TGTGCCAGCTCACCCTGGGAGCGGACCTACAATGAGCAGTTCTTC. Its translation is CASSPWERTYNEQFF.

The gene calls are TRBV20-1 and TRBJ2-3, with D maybe TRBD2 (6 bases). Trimming cost V 7 bases and J 6 bases, with 29 bases left between them. This CDR3 has 17 residues. Germline loops: CDR1 DFQATT, CDR2 SNEGSKA (reference sequence). The CDR3, as DNA: TGCAGTGTCACGGCCCCGGGTTTAGCGGCCTTGGGGGATACGCAGTATTTT. This gives the protein CSVTAPGLAALGDTQYF.

The CDR3 sequence is CASSLPGTSSYEQYF. DNA of the CDR3: TGTGCCAGCAGCTTGCCAGGGACCAGCTCCTACGAGCAGTACTTC. This chain joins TRBV5-4 and TRBJ2-7; D assignment may be TRBD1 or TRBD2 (5 bases each). The germline V gene encodes CDR1 SGHNT and CDR2 YYREEE (reference sequence). The ends were cut back, 1 base at V and 0 bases at J, with 11 bases in the middle. The CDR3 extends over 15 amino acids.

The J gene is TRBJ2-1, the V gene TRBV24-1; 10 bases agree with TRBD1. V trimming: 5 bases; J trimming: 6 bases; junction bases outside the gene matches: 12. The CDR3 loop spans 17 amino acids. Germline CDR1 and CDR2: KGHDR and SFDVKD. The CDR3 loop reads CATSGDEGTGEGNEQFF. DNA of the CDR3: TGTGCCACCAGTGGAGATGAGGGGACAGGGGAAGGCAATGAGCAGTTCTTC.

The V gene is TRBV10-2, the J gene TRBJ1-2; D may be TRBD1 (6 bases). CDR3 size: 14 residues. Germline CDR1 reads WSHSY; CDR2 reads SAAADI. V lost 7 bases to trimming and J lost 4 bases, with 16 bases between them. CDR3 in DNA: TGCGCCAGCACCCCGAGGAGGGACACCTATGGCTACACCTTC. Translated, it gives CASTPRRDTYGYTF.

This chain uses TRBV10-3 with TRBJ2-3; 11 bases map to TRBD1. V gave up 5 bases and J gave up 5 bases; unmatched junction bases: 6. This CDR3 is built from 15 residues. Germline V gene data show CDR1 as ENHRY and CDR2 as SYGVKD. The chain's CDR3 is CAISKTGTGGDTQYF. The CDR3 DNA sequence: TGTGCCATCAGTAAAACCGGGACAGGGGGAGATACGCAGTATTTT.

The CDR3 nucleotides read TGTGCCAGTAGTATAAGCAGGTACCAAGAGACCCAGTACTTC. Protein sequence: CASSISRYQETQYF. The rearrangement links TRBV19 to TRBJ2-5; D is unclear. CDR3 length: 14 residues. Germline lookup yields CDR1 LNHDA and CDR2 SQIVND (reference sequence). Trimming left V 2 bases short and J 0 bases short, with 7 bases between.

CDR3 sequence (DNA): TGTGCCAGCAGAAGTGGGGCAGCGGAGACCCAGTACTTC. This translates into CASRSGAAETQYF. The chain couples TRBV6-1 to TRBJ2-5; a possible D gene is TRBD1 (5 bases). The germline V gene has CDR1 MNHNS and CDR2 SASEGT. The CDR3 is 13 residues long. V dropped 6 bases and J dropped 5 bases, with 13 bases sitting between them.

The chain links TRBV5-1 to TRBJ1-1; perhaps TRBD1 as D (6 bases). Trimming stripped 5 bases from V and 1 base from J, with 9 bases between. The germline gives CDR1 SGHRS, CDR2 YFSETQ. This CDR3 contains 13 residues. DNA for the CDR3: TGCGCCAGCAGAGCGACAGGGAACACTGAAGCTTTCTTT. Translating it yields CASRATGNTEAFF.

The V call is TRBV4-2, the J call TRBJ2-7; possible D gene TRBD1, 6 bases. The CDR3 is made up of 15 amino acids. Looked up from germline, CDR1 is LGHNA and CDR2 is YNFKEQ. Trimming took 0 bases from V and 2 from J, leaving 11 bases between them. The CDR3 loop is CASSQDRGYAYEQYF. In DNA, the CDR3 is TGTGCCAGCAGCCAAGACAGGGGATATGCCTACGAGCAGTACTTC.

The V and J genes are TRBV20-1 and TRBJ1-6; D remains unclear. Trimming took 0 bases from V and 8 from J, leaving 17 bases between them. The CDR3 is 16 amino acids. From germline, CDR1 is DFQATT and CDR2 SNEGSKA (reference sequence). The DNA of the CDR3 is TGCAGTGCTAGAGATTCAGGAGGAGGTGGGGATTCACCCCTCCACTTT. It translates to CSARDSGGGGDSPLHF.

The chain employs TRBV3-1 and TRBJ2-2; 7 bases agree with TRBD2. The CDR3 is made up of 14 amino acids. V lost 3 bases to trimming and J lost 6 bases; unmatched junction nucleotides: 4. Germline-derived CDR1 and CDR2 are LGHDT and YNNKEL (reference sequence). The CDR3 loop reads CASSQGRAPGELFF. DNA of the CDR3: TGTGCCAGCAGCCAGGGGAGGGCCCCCGGGGAGCTGTTTTTT.

This clonotype has only a few counts. CDR3 sequence (DNA): TGTGCCAGCAGTTCCTACAGGGAACGGACTGAAGCTTTCTTT. This translates into CASSSYRERTEAFF. The genes are TRBV27 and TRBJ1-1; tentative D call: TRBD1 (6 bases). CDR1 is MNHEY, CDR2 SMNVEV, per germline (reference sequence). V dropped 4 bases and J dropped 5 bases, with 14 bases sitting between them. The CDR3 contains 14 residues.

This clonotype has only one observation. Here the CDR3 reads CAISESQRGSYEQYF. The DNA of the CDR3 is TGTGCCATCAGTGAGTCTCAACGGGGCTCCTACGAGCAGTACTTC. The rearrangement links TRBV10-3 to TRBJ2-7; D might be TRBD2 (5 bases). Trimming stripped 0 bases from V and 0 bases from J, with 9 bases between. The germline V gene encodes CDR1 ENHRY and CDR2 SYGVKD. The CDR3 is 15 amino acids.

This clonotype showed up just a few times. CDR3 nucleotide sequence: TGTGCCAGCAGCCAAAGGGTCGGGGGGTCAGGCTCACCCCTCCACTTT. Translation: CASSQRVGGSGSPLHF. The V gene is TRBV7-6, the J gene TRBJ1-6; possibly TRBD1 for D (5 bases). Per germline, CDR1 SGHVS and CDR2 FNYEAQ. Trimming took 5 bases from V and 10 from J, leaving 21 bases between them. This CDR3 comprises 16 residues.

This clonotype was picked up a small number of times. J is TRBJ1-5 and V is TRBV15; no reliable D call. The V gene lost 0 bases and the J gene lost 5 bases, with 11 bases spanning the gap. The CDR3 spans 15 residues. Germline lookup yields CDR1 LNHNV and CDR2 YYDKDF (reference sequence). The CDR3 loop is CATSRDGSPYQPQHF. CDR3 nucleotides: TGTGCCACCAGCAGAGATGGGTCTCCATATCAGCCCCAGCATTTT.

This clonotype was recorded only once. This chain uses TRBV24-1 with TRBJ1-2; possibly TRBD1 for D (5 bases). Trimming left V 0 bases short and J 8 bases short, with 12 bases between. Germline V gives CDR1 KGHDR, CDR2 SFDVKD. CDR3 length: 14 amino acids. CDR3 nucleotide sequence: TGTGCCACCAGTGATTTGAGGGCAGGGAGAGGCTACACCTTC. Amino acid sequence: CATSDLRAGRGYTF.

The V call is TRBV5-1, the J call TRBJ2-6, with a tentative D call TRBD2 (5 bases). The length of the CDR3 is 17 residues. Germline CDR1 reads SGHRS; CDR2 reads YFSETQ. V lost 1 base, J lost 0 bases, and 11 bases lay in between. In nucleotides, the CDR3 is TGCGCCAGCAGCTTGTTGGGAGCTCTCTCTGGGGCCAACGTCCTGACTTTC. Its translation is CASSLLGALSGANVLTF.

This clonotype occurred a few times. The chain employs TRBV6-1 and TRBJ1-1, with TRBD1 matching over 9 bases. The CDR3 contains 14 residues. Germline loops: CDR1 MNHNS, CDR2 SASEGT. With V trimmed by 7 bases and J by 5 bases, 8 bases remained unmatched. The CDR3 is CASKSTGGLTEAFF. CDR3 nucleotide sequence: TGTGCCAGCAAGTCTACAGGGGGCCTTACTGAAGCTTTCTTT.

The rearrangement uses TRBV15 and TRBJ2-3, with 9 bases identical to TRBD2. Germline assignment: CDR1 LNHNV and CDR2 YYDKDF (reference sequence). The CDR3 runs to 19 residues. The ends lost 0 bases at V and 6 bases at J; junction bases unmatched: 16. The CDR3 is CATSRDSELGSGRMDTQYF. CDR3 coding DNA: TGTGCCACCAGCAGAGATTCTGAGCTTGGTAGCGGGAGAATGGATACGCAGTATTTT.

This clonotype was recorded a few times. The V call is TRBV6-1, the J call TRBJ1-6; 7 nucleotides align to TRBD1. J was trimmed by 0 bases and V by 8 bases; bases with no gene match: 7. The CDR3 runs to 16 residues. Germline V gene data show CDR1 as MNHNS and CDR2 as SASEGT. The CDR3: CASLSGQLSYNSPLHF. The CDR3, as DNA: TGTGCCAGCCTCTCGGGACAGCTCTCCTATAATTCACCCCTCCACTTT.